These 16 T cell receptor beta chains share one sample of origin, sequenced in a study of T cells in women clearing cervical HPV infection. Data came from immunoSEQ multiplex PCR; TCRdb stores just in-frame clones and leaves some out. This table lists fewer than 40,000 clones. Sequenced input: blood buffy coat. The origin of the receptors is a woman aged 18 to 75 with a cervical HPV16 infection that either progressed to CIN3+ or cleared (not recorded which).

The CDR3 loop reads CARSITKGAPDEQYF. CDR3 DNA, as far as it was read: TGTGCCAGAAGCATAACCAAGGGGGCTCCGGACGAG. The J gene is TRBJ2-7, the V gene TRBV5-3, with 7 bases aligning to TRBD1. The DNA ends 3 residues before the CDR3 does, and the rest of the CDR3 is filled in from the germline J gene. TRBV5-3 is an open reading frame, and its role is uncertain. CDR3 length: 15 residues. The trim removed 4 bases at V and 5 bases at J, leaving 12 bases unmatched.

Concerning this clone: Read data end 3 residues before the CDR3 end; the end is taken from the germline J gene. The chain joins TRBV19 to TRBJ1-2; the D gene is possibly TRBD1 (5 bases). Germline V gene data show CDR1 as LNHDA and CDR2 as SQIVND (reference sequence). The CDR3 loop spans 16 amino acids. This CDR3 is CASSWGLAGGRDTYTF. The part of the CDR3 DNA that was read is TGTGCCAGTAGTTGGGGACTAGCGGGGGGGAGGGATACC. The whole variable domain, filled in from reference TRBV19 and TRBJ1-2, reads DGGITQSPKYLFRKEGQNVTLSCEQNLNHDAMYWYRQDPGQGLRLIYYSQIVNDFQKGDIAEGYSVSREKKESFPLTVTSAQKNPTAFYLCASSWGLAGGRDTYTFGSGTRLTVV.

With respect to this clone: The CDR3 end lies 3 residues beyond the end of the read and is filled in from the germline J gene. V and J are TRBV5-4 and TRBJ2-5, with D unresolved. The V end was cut by 9 bases, the J end by 4 bases, with 13 bases between. The CDR3 extends over 12 amino acids. Germline loops: CDR1 SGHNT, CDR2 YYREEE (reference sequence). The sequenced CDR3 bases are TGTGCCACCAAAAACACGGGAGAGACC. Its protein is CATKNTGET. The whole CDR3 region reads CATKNTGETQYF.

Notes on this clone: The read ends 3 residues before the CDR3 terminus; that terminus is restored from the germline J gene. The rearrangement links TRBV20-1 to TRBJ1-5; D call uncertain. This CDR3 contains 15 residues. Trimming stripped 0 bases from V and 5 bases from J, with 14 bases between. CDR1 and CDR2 from the germline V gene are DFQATT and SNEGSKA (reference sequence). Partial CDR3 DNA: TGCAGTGCTAGAGATCGGCCCGACTTATATCAGCCC. As protein: CSARDRPDLYQP. In full, the CDR3 is CSARDRPDLYQPQHF.

With respect to this clone: Coverage ceases 3 residues before the CDR3 finishes, and the germline J gene fills in the end. J is TRBJ1-2 and V is TRBV2; 8 bases map to TRBD1. Germline assignment: CDR1 SNHLY and CDR2 FYNNEI. Trimming removed 3 bases from V and 6 bases from J; junction bases left unmatched: 6. The CDR3 spans 14 residues. CDR3 DNA (partial): TGTGCCAGCAGTGAGGGGACAGGATTACATGGC. Protein: CASSEGTGLHG. The CDR3 in its entirety is CASSEGTGLHGYTF.

Regarding this clone: Sequencing ends 3 residues short of the CDR3 end; the germline J gene provides the rest. The chain has TRBV18 and TRBJ1-2, with 7 bases identical to TRBD1. Germline V gene data show CDR1 as KGHSH and CDR2 as LQKENI. There are 14 residues in the CDR3. CDR3 region: CASSLQGVAGDYTF. The part of the CDR3 DNA that was read is TGTGCCAGCTCACTTCAGGGGGTGGCGGGCGAC. The entire variable domain, with the rest obtained from reference TRBV18 and TRBJ1-2, is as follows: NAGVMQNPRHLVRRRGQEARLRCSPMKGHSHVYWYRQLPEEGLKFMVYLQKENIIDESGMPKERFSAEFPKEGPSILRIQQVVRGDSAAYFCASSLQGVAGDYTFGSGTRLTVV.

A note on this clone: The sequenced fragment ends 3 residues before the CDR3 boundary, so the rest is inferred from the germline J gene. The chain has TRBV20-1 and TRBJ2-5; either TRBD1 or TRBD2 may supply D (7 bases each). Trimming pared 6 bases from V and 5 bases from J, leaving 19 bases between. Germline lookup yields CDR1 DFQATT and CDR2 SNEGSKA (reference sequence). The CDR3 has 14 amino acids. This CDR3 reads CSAKNYRGGETQYF. Incomplete CDR3 DNA: TGCAGTGCCAAAAACTACAGGGGAGGGGAGACC.

The sequenced part of the CDR3 DNA is TGCAGCGTCAGGGACAATGAG. Translation: CSVRDNE. The entire CDR3 sequence reads CSVRDNEQFF. This chain uses TRBV29-1 with TRBJ2-1, with D perhaps TRBD1 (5 bases). Read coverage stops 3 residues before the CDR3 terminus; the germline J gene supplies the remainder. CDR3 size: 10 residues. Germline lookup yields CDR1 SQVTM and CDR2 ANQGSEA. V lost 6 bases and J lost 5, with 5 bases in between.

Notes on this clone: The CDR3 end is not reached by the read, which stops 3 residues before it; the germline J gene fills it in. The J gene is TRBJ1-5, the V gene TRBV7-2; TRBD1 is a possible D gene (6 bases). This CDR3 has 14 residues. Trimming removed 6 bases from V and 0 bases from J, with 9 bases in between. Germline CDR1 is SGHTA and CDR2 is FQGNSA. The part of the CDR3 DNA that was read is TGTGCCAGCAGTCAGGACAGTAGCAATCAGCCC. Amino acids: CASSQDSSNQP. The full-length CDR3 reads as CASSQDSSNQPQHF. The whole variable domain, filled in from reference TRBV7-2 and TRBJ1-5, reads GAGVSQSPSNKVTEKGKDVELRCDPISGHTALYWYRQSLGQGLEFLIYFQGNSAPDKSGLPSDRFSAERTGGSVSTLTIQRTQQEDSAVYLCASSQDSSNQPQHFGDGTRLSIL.

As concerns this clone: The DNA ends 3 residues before the CDR3 does, and the rest of the CDR3 is filled in from the germline J gene. This chain uses TRBV12-3 or TRBV12-4 with TRBJ2-5, with 8 bases identical to TRBD1. There are 15 residues in the CDR3. After removal of 1 base from V and 4 bases from J, the junction contained 5 bases not matched to a gene. CDR3 loop: CASSLGGTGRETQYF. The CDR3 bases that were read are TGTGCCAGCAGTTTAGGGGGGACAGGAAGAGAGACC.

As for this clone: From the germline J gene comes the end of the CDR3, since the read stops 3 residues before it. The chain employs TRBV6-2 or TRBV6-3 and TRBJ1-1; D is perhaps TRBD1 (6 bases). CDR1 MNHEY and CDR2 SVGEGT come from the germline V gene. This CDR3 is 14 amino acids long. CDR3 sequence reads: CASSSYDDRNKAFF. The DNA read from the CDR3 is TGTGCCAGCAGCTCCTACGACGACAGGAACAAA.

Worth noting for this clone: The observed sequence ends 3 residues before the CDR3 terminus, with the missing tail filled in from the germline J gene. The chain couples TRBV5-1 to TRBJ2-5; the match to TRBD2 covers 11 bases. Trimming removed 5 bases from V and 0 bases from J; junction bases left unmatched: 9. Germline-derived CDR1 and CDR2 are SGHRS and YFSETQ. This CDR3 is 17 amino acids long. The chain's CDR3 is CASSPGTSGLYQETQYF. Partial CDR3 DNA: TGCGCCAGCAGTCCCGGGACTAGCGGTTTGTACCAAGAGACC.

As to this clone: From the germline J gene comes the end of the CDR3, since the read stops 3 residues before it. V usage is TRBV9 and J usage is TRBJ2-7, with 9 bases that match TRBD2. V dropped 0 bases and J dropped 6; count of bases not matched to a gene: 7. The CDR3 runs to 15 residues. The germline CDR1 and CDR2 sequences are SGDLS and YYNGEE. The CDR3 reads CASSVEPSGVSEQYF. The part of the CDR3 DNA that was read is TGTGCCAGCAGCGTAGAACCTAGCGGGGTTTCCGAG.

Points on this clone: The read terminates 3 residues ahead of where the CDR3 ends, so the germline J gene completes it. The J gene is TRBJ1-6, the V gene TRBV14; D is perhaps TRBD1 (5 bases). The CDR3 is 15 amino acids. Germline V lookup: CDR1 SGHDN, CDR2 FVKESK. CDR3: CASSQGGGALRTLHF. The part of the CDR3 DNA that was read is TGTGCCAGCAGCCAAGGGGGGGGAGCCCTACGGACC.

Remarks on this clone: The CDR3 end lies 3 residues beyond the end of the read and is filled in from the germline J gene. The chain employs TRBV4-1 and TRBJ1-4; D unresolved. The ends were cut back, 1 base at V and 4 bases at J, with 10 bases in the middle. This CDR3 region has 15 residues. CDR1 and CDR2 from the germline V gene are MGHRA and YSYEKL. The sequenced CDR3 bases are TGCGCCAGCAGCCAAGTGGTACAGTTTAATGAAAAA. Translation gives CASSQVVQFNEK. The full CDR3 protein is CASSQVVQFNEKLFF.

Remarks on this clone: With the read ending 3 residues before the CDR3 end, the germline J gene is used to fill in that end. The J gene is TRBJ2-3, the V gene TRBV7-2; D is possibly TRBD2 (5 bases). V gave up 3 bases and J gave up 0 bases, with 10 bases separating them. The V gene's germline CDR1 is SGHTA and CDR2 FQGNSA. CDR3 length: 15 amino acids. The CDR3 here is CASSFGGSSTDTQYF. The sequenced CDR3 bases are TGTGCCAGCAGCTTCGGCGGGTCTAGCACAGATACG.